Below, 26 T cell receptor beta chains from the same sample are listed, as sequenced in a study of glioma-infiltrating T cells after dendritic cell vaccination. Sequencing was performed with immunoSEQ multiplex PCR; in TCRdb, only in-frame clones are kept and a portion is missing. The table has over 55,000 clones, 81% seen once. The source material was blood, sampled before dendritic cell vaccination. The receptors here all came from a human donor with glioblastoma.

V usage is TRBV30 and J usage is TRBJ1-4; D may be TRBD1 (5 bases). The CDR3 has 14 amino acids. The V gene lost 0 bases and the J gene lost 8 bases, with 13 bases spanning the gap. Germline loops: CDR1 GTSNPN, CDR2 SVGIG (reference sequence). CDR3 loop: CAWSVLGAGEKLFF. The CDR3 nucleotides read TGTGCCTGGAGTGTACTAGGGGCGGGGGAAAAACTGTTTTTT.

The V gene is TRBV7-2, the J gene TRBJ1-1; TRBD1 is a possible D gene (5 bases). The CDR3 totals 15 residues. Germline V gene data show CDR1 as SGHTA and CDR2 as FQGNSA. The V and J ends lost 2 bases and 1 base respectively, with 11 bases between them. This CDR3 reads CASSLSGGENTEAFF. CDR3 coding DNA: TGTGCCAGCAGCTTATCGGGAGGGGAGAACACTGAAGCTTTCTTT. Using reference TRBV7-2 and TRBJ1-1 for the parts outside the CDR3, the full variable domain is GAGVSQSPSNKVTEKGKDVELRCDPISGHTALYWYRQSLGQGLEFLIYFQGNSAPDKSGLPSDRFSAERTGGSVSTLTIQRTQQEDSAVYLCASSLSGGENTEAFFGQGTRLTVV.

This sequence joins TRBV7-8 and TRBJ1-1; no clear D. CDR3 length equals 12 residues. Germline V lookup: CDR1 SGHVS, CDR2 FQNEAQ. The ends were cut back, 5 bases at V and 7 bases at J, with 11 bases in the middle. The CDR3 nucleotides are TGTGCCAGCAGCCAAGCCCGGGGTGAAGCTTTCTTT. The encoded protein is CASSQARGEAFF.

The CDR3 DNA is TGTGCCAGCAGCTCAGGAGGGGCAAGTGAAAAACTGTTTTTT. This sequence encodes CASSSGGASEKLFF. The chain couples TRBV11-3 to TRBJ1-4; tentative D call: TRBD1 (5 bases). Germline lookup yields CDR1 SGHNT and CDR2 YENEEA. V lost 4 bases and J 7 bases, leaving 13 bases between the germline ends. The CDR3 has 14 amino acids.

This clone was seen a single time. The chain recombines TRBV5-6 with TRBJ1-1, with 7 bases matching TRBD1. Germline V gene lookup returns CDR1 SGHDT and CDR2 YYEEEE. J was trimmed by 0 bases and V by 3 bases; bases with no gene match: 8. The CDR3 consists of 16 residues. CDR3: CASSSPGQIMNTEAFF. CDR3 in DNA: TGTGCCAGCAGCTCACCGGGACAGATAATGAACACTGAAGCTTTCTTT.

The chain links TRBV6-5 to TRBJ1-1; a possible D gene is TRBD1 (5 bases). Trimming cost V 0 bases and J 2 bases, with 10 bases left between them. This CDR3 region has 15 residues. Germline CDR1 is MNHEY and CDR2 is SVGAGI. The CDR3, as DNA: TGTGCCAGCAGTTACTCGTGGCAGGGAAACACTGAAGCTTTCTTT. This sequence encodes CASSYSWQGNTEAFF.

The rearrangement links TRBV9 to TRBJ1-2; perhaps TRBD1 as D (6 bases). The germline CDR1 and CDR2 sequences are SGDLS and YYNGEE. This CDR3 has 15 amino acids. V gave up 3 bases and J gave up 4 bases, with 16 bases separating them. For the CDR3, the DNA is TGTGCCAGCAGCGGCCTAAGAGACAGGACCTATGGCTACACCTTC. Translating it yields CASSGLRDRTYGYTF.

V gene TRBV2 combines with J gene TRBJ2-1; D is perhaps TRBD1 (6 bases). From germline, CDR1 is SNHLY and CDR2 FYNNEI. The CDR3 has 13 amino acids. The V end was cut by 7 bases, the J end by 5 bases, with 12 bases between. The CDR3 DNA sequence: TGTGCCAGCAATATCGGACAGAACAATGAGCAGTTCTTC. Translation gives CASNIGQNNEQFF.

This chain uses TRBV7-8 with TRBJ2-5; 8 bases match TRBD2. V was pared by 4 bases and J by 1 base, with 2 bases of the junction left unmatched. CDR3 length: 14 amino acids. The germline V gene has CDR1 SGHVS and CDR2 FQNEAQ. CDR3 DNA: TGTGCCAGCAGCTCCACTAGCGGCCAAGAGACCCAGTACTTC. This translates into CASSSTSGQETQYF.

In DNA form, the CDR3 reads TGTGCCAGTAGTATGAGGCAGCCCGGGACTAGCGGGAACTACGAGCAGTACTTC. This gives the protein CASSMRQPGTSGNYEQYF. The chain recombines TRBV19 with TRBJ2-7; 13 positions agree with TRBD2. Trimming at V came to 3 bases and at J to 3 bases, leaving 11 bases not matched to a gene. Germline loops: CDR1 LNHDA, CDR2 SQIVND (reference sequence). The CDR3 has 18 amino acids.

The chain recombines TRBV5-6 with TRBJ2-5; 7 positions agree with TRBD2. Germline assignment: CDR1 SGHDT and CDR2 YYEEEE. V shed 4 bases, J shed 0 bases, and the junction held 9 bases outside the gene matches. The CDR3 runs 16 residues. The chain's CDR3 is CASSPERGEYQETQYF. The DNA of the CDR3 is TGTGCCAGCAGCCCAGAGCGGGGCGAGTACCAAGAGACCCAGTACTTC.

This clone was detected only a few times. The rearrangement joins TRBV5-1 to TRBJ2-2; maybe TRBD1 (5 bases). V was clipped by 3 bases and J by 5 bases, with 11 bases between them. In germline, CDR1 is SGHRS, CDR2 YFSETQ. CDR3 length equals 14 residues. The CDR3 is CASSYSSGTGELFF. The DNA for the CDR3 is TGCGCCAGCAGCTATAGTTCAGGGACCGGGGAGCTGTTTTTT.

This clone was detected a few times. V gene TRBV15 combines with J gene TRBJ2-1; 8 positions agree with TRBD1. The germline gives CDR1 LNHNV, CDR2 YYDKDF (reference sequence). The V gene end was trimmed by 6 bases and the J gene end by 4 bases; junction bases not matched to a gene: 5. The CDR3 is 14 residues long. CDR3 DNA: TGTGCCACCAGTCCGGGACAGGAGTACAATGAGCAGTTCTTC. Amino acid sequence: CATSPGQEYNEQFF.

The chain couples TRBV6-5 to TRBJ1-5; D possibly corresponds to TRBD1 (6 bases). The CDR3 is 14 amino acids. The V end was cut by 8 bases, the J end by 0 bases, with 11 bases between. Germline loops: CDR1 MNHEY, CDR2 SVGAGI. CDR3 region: CASRTAFSNQPQHF. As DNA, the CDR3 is TGTGCCAGCCGGACAGCCTTTAGCAATCAGCCCCAGCATTTT.

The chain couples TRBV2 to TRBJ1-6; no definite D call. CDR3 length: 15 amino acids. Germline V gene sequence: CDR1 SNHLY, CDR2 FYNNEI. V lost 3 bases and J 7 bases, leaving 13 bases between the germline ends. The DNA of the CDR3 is TGTGCCAGCAGTGATAGGGTCCGGAGGAATTCACCCCTCCACTTT. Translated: CASSDRVRRNSPLHF.

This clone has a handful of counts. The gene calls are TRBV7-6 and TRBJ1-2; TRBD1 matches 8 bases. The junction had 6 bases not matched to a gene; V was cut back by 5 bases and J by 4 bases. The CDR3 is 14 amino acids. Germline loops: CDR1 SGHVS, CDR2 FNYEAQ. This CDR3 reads CASSLAGGAYGYTF. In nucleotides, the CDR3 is TGTGCCAGCAGCCTCGCAGGGGGCGCCTATGGCTACACCTTC.

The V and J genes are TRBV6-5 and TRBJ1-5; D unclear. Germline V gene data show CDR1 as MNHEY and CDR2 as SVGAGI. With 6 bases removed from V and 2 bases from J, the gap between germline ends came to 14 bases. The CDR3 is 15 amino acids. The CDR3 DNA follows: TGTGCCAGCAGCGCAGCGGACGGGGGCAATCAGCCCCAGCATTTT. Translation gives CASSAADGGNQPQHF.

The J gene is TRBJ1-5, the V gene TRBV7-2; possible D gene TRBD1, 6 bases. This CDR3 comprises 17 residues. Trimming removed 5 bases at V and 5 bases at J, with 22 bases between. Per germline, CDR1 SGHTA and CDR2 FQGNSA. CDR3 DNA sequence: TGTGCCAGCAGCCCCTTTCCACGAGGGGGAACAGATCAGCCCCAGCATTTT. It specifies CASSPFPRGGTDQPQHF.

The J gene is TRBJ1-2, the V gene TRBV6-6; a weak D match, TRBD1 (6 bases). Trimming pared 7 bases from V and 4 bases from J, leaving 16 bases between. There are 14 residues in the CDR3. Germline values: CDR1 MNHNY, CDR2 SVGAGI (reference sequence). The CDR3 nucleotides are TGTGCCAGCACCAACCAACAGGGCTTCTATGGCTACACCTTC. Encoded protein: CASTNQQGFYGYTF.

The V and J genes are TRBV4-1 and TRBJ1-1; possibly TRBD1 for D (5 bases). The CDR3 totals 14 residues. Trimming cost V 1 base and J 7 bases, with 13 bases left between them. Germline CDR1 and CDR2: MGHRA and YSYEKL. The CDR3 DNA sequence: TGCGCCAGCAGCCAAGCTCCGGGGGGTGGTGAAGCTTTCTTT. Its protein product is CASSQAPGGGEAFF.

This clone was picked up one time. The CDR3 protein is CASSYAGTDYGYTF. In nucleotides, the CDR3 is TGCGCCAGCAGTTATGCCGGGACAGACTATGGCTACACCTTC. This rearrangement joins TRBV5-1 to TRBJ1-2, with 7 bases that match TRBD1. This CDR3 contains 14 residues. Germline values: CDR1 SGHRS, CDR2 YFSETQ. The junction had 7 bases not matched to a gene; V was cut back by 5 bases and J by 3 bases.

The chain's CDR3 is CASRSRGAGPNTEAFF. The DNA of the CDR3 is TGTGCCAGCAGATCCAGGGGGGCAGGGCCGAACACTGAAGCTTTCTTT. The rearrangement uses TRBV2 and TRBJ1-1; 7 bases match TRBD1. Germline V gene lookup returns CDR1 SNHLY and CDR2 FYNNEI. The CDR3 loop spans 16 amino acids. The V and J ends lost 6 bases and 1 base, in that order; junction bases with no gene match: 11.

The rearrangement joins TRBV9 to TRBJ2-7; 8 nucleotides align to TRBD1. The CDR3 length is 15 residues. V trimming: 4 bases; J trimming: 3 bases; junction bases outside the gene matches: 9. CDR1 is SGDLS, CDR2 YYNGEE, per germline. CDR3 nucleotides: TGTGCCAGCAGCAAAGGACAGGGCGCGGGCTACGAGCAGTACTTC. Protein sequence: CASSKGQGAGYEQYF.

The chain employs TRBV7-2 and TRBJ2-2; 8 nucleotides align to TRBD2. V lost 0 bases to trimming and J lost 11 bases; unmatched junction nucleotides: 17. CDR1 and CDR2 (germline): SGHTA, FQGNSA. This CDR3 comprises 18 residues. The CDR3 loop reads CASSLATSGLGRAGELFF. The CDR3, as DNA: TGTGCCAGCAGCTTAGCGACCTCGGGACTAGGGAGGGCTGGAGAGCTGTTTTTT.

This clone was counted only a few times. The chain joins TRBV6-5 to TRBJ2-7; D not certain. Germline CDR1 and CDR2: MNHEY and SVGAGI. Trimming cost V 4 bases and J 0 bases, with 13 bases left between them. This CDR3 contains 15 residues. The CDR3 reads CASSSLSQASYEQYF. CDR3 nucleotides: TGTGCCAGCAGTTCCCTAAGCCAGGCCTCCTACGAGCAGTACTTC.

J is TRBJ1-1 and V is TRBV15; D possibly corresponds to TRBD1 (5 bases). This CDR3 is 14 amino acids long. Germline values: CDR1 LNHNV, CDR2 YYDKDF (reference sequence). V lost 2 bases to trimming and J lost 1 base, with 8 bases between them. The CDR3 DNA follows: TGTGCCACCAGCAGAAGGACACCGAACACTGAAGCTTTCTTT. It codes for CATSRRTPNTEAFF.